The rows below give T cell receptor beta chains drawn from one sample of a study of blood T cell repertoires in COVID-19. The protocol was immunoSEQ multiplex PCR, while the TCRdb copy is restricted to in-frame clones and leaves out a portion. The top ten clones hold under 20% of a sample with about 200,000 clones, 85% of them seen once. The source material was PBMCs or T cells enriched from blood (not recorded which). The receptors come from a middle-aged man who had recovered from COVID-19. CDR3s include the opening cysteine and the closing phenylalanine or tryptophan. D genes are given only for firm matches. Not every row has a clone size; where given, it reads once, few, many or a size class.

D gene	J gene	V gene	clone size	CDR3 DNA	CDR3 protein
.	TRBJ1-5	TRBV7-9	.	TGTGCCAGCAGCTTAGACCTAGGCTCCCACCTAGGCAATCAGCCCCAGCATTTT	CASSLDLGSHLGNQPQHF
.	TRBJ2-7	TRBV6-1	.	TGTGCCAGCAGTGAAGGGACGGACAGACAGTACTTC	CASSEGTDRQYF
TRBD2	TRBJ2-7	TRBV7-2	once	TGTGCCAGCAGCGCAACTAGCGGAAACTGGGGGGTCGAGCAGTACTTC	CASSATSGNWGVEQYF
TRBD2	TRBJ2-3	TRBV24-1	.	TGTGCCACCAGTGACGGACTAGCTCCGGCGGCAGATACGCAGTATTTT	CATSDGLAPAADTQYF
TRBD2	TRBJ2-2	TRBV13	.	TGTGCCAGCAGCTTAGCCGGGAGGGTGGTCACCGGGGAGCTGTTTTTT	CASSLAGRVVTGELFF
TRBD2	TRBJ2-1	TRBV6-5	few	TGTGCCAGCAGTCTGCTAGCGGGAACCTACAATGAGCAGTTCTTC	CASSLLAGTYNEQFF
TRBD1	TRBJ2-5	TRBV7-2	.	TGTGCCAGCAGCTTGGACAGGGGTCGGCAAGAGACCCAGTACTTC	CASSLDRGRQETQYF
.	TRBJ1-1	TRBV11-2	few	TGTGCCAGCAGCCCTCGACTACTCCAAGCTTTCTTT	CASSPRLLQAFF
.	TRBJ2-7	TRBV5-1	.	TGCGCCAGCAGCTTGGCGGCAGGTTTCCCCTACGAGCAGTACTTC	CASSLAAGFPYEQYF
.	TRBJ2-7	TRBV11-2	.	TGTGCCAGCAGCGATATTGACCCCGGGACAAACTACGAGCAGTACTTC	CASSDIDPGTNYEQYF
.	TRBJ2-2	TRBV5-4	many	TGTGCCAGCAGCTCGCAGGCAATTTACACCGGGGAGCTGTTTTTT	CASSSQAIYTGELFF
.	TRBJ2-7	TRBV10-3	.	TGTGCCATCAGTGGCAGACAGTCCTACGAGCAGTACTTC	CAISGRQSYEQYF
TRBD2	TRBJ2-1	TRBV2	.	TGTGCCAGCAGTGCCGACACCGGGACTAGCGGGAATGAGCAGTTCTTC	CASSADTGTSGNEQFF
.	TRBJ2-7	TRBV28	.	TGTGCCAGCAGGGGCGGAGGCTCCTACGAGCAGTACTTC	CASRGGGSYEQYF
.	TRBJ2-6	TRBV28	.	TGTGCCAGCAGTTTACTCAGGGGCTCTGGGGCCAACGTCCTGACTTTC	CASSLLRGSGANVLTF
.	TRBJ2-5	TRBV4-1	.	TGCGCCAGCAGCCGAAGACGGGAAGAGACCCAGTACTTC	CASSRRREETQYF
TRBD1	TRBJ2-3	TRBV6-5	.	TGTGCCAGCAGTTTTCGCCGGGACAGCTACACAGATACGCAGTATTTT	CASSFRRDSYTDTQYF
.	TRBJ1-5	TRBV18	.	TGTGCCAGCTCACCGGAGTATGATCAGCCCCAGCATTTT	CASSPEYDQPQHF
.	TRBJ2-5	TRBV3-1/TRBV3-2	.	TGTGCCAGCAGCCAAGAATTGAGCGTACAAGAGACCCAGTACTTC	CASSQELSVQETQYF
.	TRBJ2-1	TRBV6-5	.	TGTGCCAGCAGCCGCGAAAACAATGAGCAGTTCTTC	CASSRENNEQFF
.	TRBJ1-1	TRBV6-5	once	TGTGCCAGCAGTAAGACAGATAACACTGAAGCTTTCTTT	CASSKTDNTEAFF
.	TRBJ2-3	TRBV7-2	few	TGTGCCAGCAGCTTCCGGGACACAGATACGCAGTATTTT	CASSFRDTDTQYF
.	TRBJ2-7	TRBV28	.	TGTGCCAGCAGACTGCGGGCCCGGCAGCGAGACCCCTACGAGCAGTACTTC	CASRLRARQRDPYEQYF
.	TRBJ2-7	TRBV7-2	.	TGTGCCAGCAGCACGAAAGGACGGTACAGGGACGAGCAGTACTTC	CASSTKGRYRDEQYF
.	TRBJ1-1	TRBV21-1	.	TGTGCCAGCACCCGACAGGACACTGAAGCTTTCTTT	CASTRQDTEAFF
.	TRBJ2-2	TRBV18	.	TGTGCCAGCTCGGGCGGGGCGAACACCGGGGAGCTGTTTTTT	CASSGGANTGELFF
TRBD1	TRBJ1-1	TRBV18	.	TGTGCCAGCTCACCACTTAACAGGGGGGGGACTGAAGCTTTCTTT	CASSPLNRGGTEAFF
TRBD1	TRBJ2-7	TRBV2	.	TGTGCCAGCAGTCAGGACAGGGTAAGCTCCTACGAGCAGTACTTC	CASSQDRVSSYEQYF
.	TRBJ1-5	TRBV30	.	TGTGCCTGGAGTGGGGGCCAGCCCCAGCATTTT	CAWSGGQPQHF
.	TRBJ1-4	TRBV2	few	TGTGCCAGCATCGAGGGGAGGGTAACTAATGAAAAACTGTTTTTT	CASIEGRVTNEKLFF
.	TRBJ2-7	TRBV30	.	TGTGCCTGGAGTGTGGGGGGATCCAACTACGAGCAGTACTTC	CAWSVGGSNYEQYF
TRBD2	TRBJ2-3	TRBV19	.	TGTGCCACCAAGACTAGCGGGAGTGCAGATACGCAGTATTTT	CATKTSGSADTQYF
TRBD2	TRBJ2-7	TRBV2	.	TGTGCCAGCAGCCTAGCGGACATCTCCTACGAGCAGTACTTC	CASSLADISYEQYF
TRBD1	TRBJ2-2	TRBV9	.	TGTGCCAGCAGCGGACAGGGGGCCGAATCCGGGGAGCTGTTTTTT	CASSGQGAESGELFF
TRBD1	TRBJ1-1	TRBV2	.	TGTGCCAGCAGACCACAGGGGGCCGTGAACACTGAAGCTTTCTTT	CASRPQGAVNTEAFF
.	TRBJ1-1	TRBV11-1	.	TGTGCCAGCAGCTTGGCACAGAACACTGAAGCTTTCTTT	CASSLAQNTEAFF
.	TRBJ2-7	TRBV19	.	TGTGCCAGTAGTGCACAGGGCTCCTCCTACGAGCAGTACTTC	CASSAQGSSYEQYF
TRBD2	TRBJ2-1	TRBV11-2	.	TGTGCCAGCAAGCCGACTAGCGGGAGGTTAAATGAGCAGTTCTTC	CASKPTSGRLNEQFF
.	TRBJ2-6	TRBV18	.	TGTGCCAGCTCACCCGGGAGCTCTGGGGCCAACGTCCTGACTTTC	CASSPGSSGANVLTF
TRBD2	TRBJ2-2	TRBV12-3/TRBV12-4	.	TGTGCCAGCAGACGAGCGGGGACCGGGGAGCTGTTTTTT	CASRRAGTGELFF
.	TRBJ1-2	TRBV5-8	.	TGTGCCAGCAGCTTGTTACAGGCTTCTGGCTACACCTTC	CASSLLQASGYTF